The 15 T cell receptor beta chains below all came from one sample that was sequenced in a study of Ad26.COV2.S vaccination and SARS-CoV-2 variants. Treatment: roughly 18 received Ad26.COV2.S at low or high dose, single or two shots; several received placebo; per-sample allocation not given. Sample collection was performed on day 63 after the first vaccine or placebo injection. Sequenced by immunoSEQ multiplex PCR; TCRdb stores in-frame clones only, minus some. This sample yields 250,000 or so clones, of which around 85% are seen a single time; roughly 3% belongs to the top ten. The sample consisted of peripheral blood, taken in a trial of Ad26.COV2.S vaccine versus placebo. The source is a person between 18 and 65 years old who received the Ad26.COV2.S COVID-19 vaccine or a placebo.

This clone has more than one count but fewer than ten. The chain's CDR3 is CASSFVNNEQFF. The CDR3 DNA reads TGTGCCAGCAGCTTTGTTAACAATGAGCAGTTCTTC. V is TRBV7-9 and J is TRBJ2-1; no clear D gene. The germline V and J ends were trimmed by 3 bases and 5 bases, with 5 bases remaining between them. CDR1 is SEHNR and CDR2 is FQNEAQ in the germline V gene (reference sequence). The CDR3 loop spans 12 amino acids. Full variable domain (outside the CDR3, taken from reference TRBV7-9 and TRBJ2-1): DTGVSQNPRHKITKRGQNVTFRCDPISEHNRLYWYRQTLGQGPEFLTYFQNEAQLEKSRLLSDRFSAERPKGSFSTLEIQRTEQGDSAMYLCASSFVNNEQFFGPGTRLTVL.

The genes are TRBV6-5 and TRBJ1-1; D possibly corresponds to TRBD1 (5 bases). CDR1 and CDR2 (germline): MNHEY, SVGAGI. The CDR3 extends over 14 amino acids. V was pared by 6 bases and J by 6 bases, with 17 bases between. The chain's CDR3 is CASRPGPTLAEAFF. DNA of the CDR3: TGTGCCAGCAGGCCGGGACCCACCTTGGCTGAAGCTTTCTTT.

The chain joins TRBV19 to TRBJ1-1; TRBD1 might be the D (5 bases). This CDR3 has 15 residues. Looked up from germline, CDR1 is LNHDA and CDR2 is SQIVND (reference sequence). V was clipped by 7 bases and J by 4 bases, with 19 bases between them. This CDR3 is CASTQAGTGRTEAFF. The CDR3, as DNA: TGTGCCAGTACCCAAGCCGGGACGGGACGCACTGAAGCTTTCTTT.

This chain joins TRBV7-2 and TRBJ1-1; a weak D match, TRBD1 (6 bases). V lost 5 bases and J 0 bases, leaving 7 bases between the germline ends. This CDR3 spans 13 amino acids. Germline CDR1 SGHTA, CDR2 FQGNSA. In DNA form, the CDR3 reads TGTGCCAGCAGCCAGGGGATGAACACTGAAGCTTTCTTT. Encoded protein: CASSQGMNTEAFF.

The chain uses TRBV18 and TRBJ2-2; D might be TRBD2 (6 bases). Germline CDR1 and CDR2: KGHSH and LQKENI. The CDR3 sequence is 15 residues long. V lost 6 bases and J lost 3, with 14 bases in between. The CDR3 DNA reads TGTGCCAGCTCGGCCCGGGGGATCGACACCGGGGAGCTGTTTTTT. It is translated as CASSARGIDTGELFF. Together with reference TRBV18 and TRBJ2-2, the CDR3 gives the full variable domain: NAGVMQNPRHLVRRRGQEARLRCSPMKGHSHVYWYRQLPEEGLKFMVYLQKENIIDESGMPKERFSAEFPKEGPSILRIQQVVRGDSAAYFCASSARGIDTGELFFGEGSRLTVL.

The rearrangement links TRBV11-2 to TRBJ2-7, with TRBD2 identical over 8 bases. The germline V gene encodes CDR1 SGHAT and CDR2 FQNNGV. This CDR3 has 15 amino acids. With V trimmed by 1 base and J by 9 bases, 11 bases remained unmatched. This CDR3 reads CASSLVFGGRRGQYV. The CDR3 nucleotides are TGTGCCAGCAGCTTAGTCTTTGGCGGGAGGCGGGGGCAGTACGTC.

This chain joins TRBV4-1 and TRBJ2-2, with no clear D. CDR1 is MGHRA and CDR2 is YSYEKL in the germline V gene. The CDR3 is made up of 14 amino acids. Trimming took 3 bases from V and 1 from J, leaving 6 bases between them. The CDR3: CASSHSENTGELFF. The CDR3, as DNA: TGCGCCAGCAGCCACAGCGAGAACACCGGGGAGCTGTTTTTT.

This clone was recorded only once. The rearrangement uses TRBV5-5 and TRBJ1-2; 7 positions match TRBD1. CDR3 size: 14 residues. The J segment lost 7 bases and the V segment lost 3 bases, leaving 9 bases of the junction unmatched. Germline loops: CDR1 SGHKS, CDR2 YYEKEE (reference sequence). The CDR3 DNA follows: TGTGCCAGCAGCTGGGAGGGGGCGTACGGTGGCTACACCTTC. Amino acid sequence: CASSWEGAYGGYTF.

The rearrangement uses TRBV20-1 and TRBJ2-1; tentative D call: TRBD2 (7 bases). This CDR3 has 15 residues. Trimming stripped 3 bases from V and 1 base from J, with 13 bases between. Germline CDR1 DFQATT, CDR2 SNEGSKA (reference sequence). The CDR3 coding sequence is TGCAGTGCTAGTGTCCGGGGGGCGTCCTACAATGAGCAGTTCTTC. This codes for CSASVRGASYNEQFF.

V is TRBV5-4 and J is TRBJ1-1, with D uncertain. Germline lookup yields CDR1 SGHNT and CDR2 YYREEE (reference sequence). The V end lost 3 bases, the J end lost 3 bases, and 12 bases lay between the germline ends. The CDR3 runs to 14 residues. In DNA, the CDR3 is TGTGCCAGCAGCTGGAATCTTCCGGACACTGAAGCTTTCTTT. Translating gives CASSWNLPDTEAFF.

J is TRBJ1-3 and V is TRBV4-1; 8 nucleotides line up with TRBD1. J gave up 0 bases and V 3 bases, and 4 bases lay outside the gene matches. There are 16 residues in the CDR3. CDR1 is MGHRA and CDR2 is YSYEKL in the germline V gene. The CDR3 nucleotides are TGCGCCAGCAGCCAGCCTACAGGGGGCTCTGGAAACACCATATATTTT. Amino acid sequence: CASSQPTGGSGNTIYF.

The chain is built from TRBV5-4 and TRBJ1-2; D might be TRBD1 (6 bases). This CDR3 comprises 13 residues. Germline-derived CDR1 and CDR2 are SGHNT and YYREEE (reference sequence). Between the trimmed V and J ends, which lost 4 bases and 2 bases, there was a span of 9 bases. CDR3 DNA sequence: TGTGCCAGCAGCAAGGACAGAAACTATGGCTACACCTTC. As protein: CASSKDRNYGYTF.

The CDR3 loop is CASSLASSGRASYNEQFF. The CDR3 DNA is TGTGCCAGCAGCTTAGCATCCAGCGGGAGGGCCTCCTACAATGAGCAGTTCTTC. The chain recombines TRBV7-2 with TRBJ2-1, with 10 positions matching TRBD2. The CDR3 spans 18 residues. V shed 0 bases, J shed 0 bases, and the junction held 5 bases outside the gene matches. CDR1 and CDR2 from the germline V gene are SGHTA and FQGNSA.

This chain joins TRBV2 and TRBJ2-5, with 8 bases lining up with TRBD1. This CDR3 region has 13 residues. In germline, CDR1 is SNHLY, CDR2 FYNNEI. The junction had 10 bases not matched to a gene; V was cut back by 10 bases and J by 6 bases. CDR3: CATGQGLRKTQYF. The CDR3 coding sequence is TGTGCCACCGGACAGGGTTTGAGAAAGACCCAGTACTTC.

This clone was seen only a few times. V usage is TRBV2 and J usage is TRBJ2-3; 10 positions match TRBD1. CDR3 length: 15 residues. CDR1 SNHLY and CDR2 FYNNEI come from the germline V gene. The V gene end was trimmed by 4 bases and the J gene end by 6 bases; junction bases not matched to a gene: 7. The CDR3 region has the DNA TGTGCCAGCAGTGGGACGGGACAGGGGACGGATACGCAGTATTTT. Translating it yields CASSGTGQGTDTQYF.